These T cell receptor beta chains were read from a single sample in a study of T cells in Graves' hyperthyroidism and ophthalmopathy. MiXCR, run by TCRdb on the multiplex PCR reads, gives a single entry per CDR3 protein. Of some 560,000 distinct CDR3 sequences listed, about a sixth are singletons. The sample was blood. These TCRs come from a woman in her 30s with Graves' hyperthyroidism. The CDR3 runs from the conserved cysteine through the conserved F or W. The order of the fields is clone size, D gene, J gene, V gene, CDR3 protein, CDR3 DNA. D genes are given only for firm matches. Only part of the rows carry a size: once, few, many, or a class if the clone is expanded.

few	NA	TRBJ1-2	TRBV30	CAWSAMANYGYTF	TGTGCCTGGAGTGCGATGGCTAACTATGGCTACACCTTC
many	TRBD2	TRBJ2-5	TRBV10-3	CAISEEAASGSWMETQYF	TGTGCCATCAGTGAGGAGGCGGCTAGCGGGAGTTGGATGGAGACCCAGTACTTC
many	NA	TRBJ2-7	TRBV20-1	CSAQDVAASSYEQYF	TGCAGTGCCCAGGACGTAGCGGCTAGCTCCTACGAGCAGTACTTC
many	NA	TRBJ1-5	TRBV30	CAWSVQGNQPQHF	TGTGCCTGGAGTGTACAGGGAAATCAGCCCCAGCATTTT
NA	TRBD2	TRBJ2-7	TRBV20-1	CSASGTSVRQYF	TGCAGTGCCTCTGGGACTAGCGTGAGGCAGTACTTC
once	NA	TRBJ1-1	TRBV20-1	CSATLGHQNTEAFF	TGCAGTGCAACGCTTGGACACCAGAACACTGAAGCTTTCTTT
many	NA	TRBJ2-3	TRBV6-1	CASSEGWDPVDTQYF	TGTGCCAGCAGTGAAGGATGGGACCCCGTGGATACGCAGTATTTT
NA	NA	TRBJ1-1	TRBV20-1	CSARDLQGSEAFF	TGCAGTGCTAGGGACCTACAGGGTTCCGAAGCTTTCTTT
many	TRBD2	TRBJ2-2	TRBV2	CASRERAGITGELFF	TGTGCCAGCAGAGAGAGAGCGGGAATTACCGGGGAGCTGTTTTTT
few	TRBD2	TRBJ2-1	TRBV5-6	CASSLGLAPYNEQFF	TGTGCCAGCAGCTTGGGACTAGCTCCCTACAATGAGCAGTTCTTC
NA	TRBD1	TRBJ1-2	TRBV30	CAWSPRDRGNYGYTF	TGTGCCTGGAGCCCCCGGGACAGGGGGAACTATGGCTACACCTTC
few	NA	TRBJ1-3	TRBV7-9	CASSLMAGTGNTIYF	TGTGCCAGCAGCTTAATGGCAGGGACCGGAAACACCATATATTTT
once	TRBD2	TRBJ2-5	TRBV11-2	CASGSGTSGGGRRETQYF	TGTGCCAGCGGTTCAGGGACTAGCGGGGGCGGAAGAAGAGAGACCCAGTACTTC
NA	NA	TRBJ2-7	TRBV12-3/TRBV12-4	CASSLAQGGAPYEQYF	TGTGCCAGCAGTTTAGCGCAGGGCGGGGCCCCCTACGAGCAGTACTTC
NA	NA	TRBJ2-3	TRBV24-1	CATSDHLPGLDTDTQYF	TGTGCCACCAGTGATCACCTCCCGGGACTCGACACAGATACGCAGTATTTT
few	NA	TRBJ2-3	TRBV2	CASSRSVTNTDTQYF	TGTGCCAGCAGTCGGTCAGTTACGAACACAGATACGCAGTATTTT
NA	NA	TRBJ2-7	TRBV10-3	CAISDQTLFEQYF	TGTGCCATCAGTGACCAGACTCTTTTTGAGCAGTACTTC
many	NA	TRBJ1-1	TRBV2	CASIAGELNTEAFF	TGTGCCAGCATCGCAGGGGAGCTGAACACTGAAGCTTTCTTT
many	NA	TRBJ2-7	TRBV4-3	CASSQEVDVAAAYEQYF	TGCGCCAGCAGCCAAGAGGTGGACGTAGCGGCAGCCTACGAGCAGTACTTC
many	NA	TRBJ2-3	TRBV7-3	CASSFSYSDTQYF	TGTGCCAGCAGCTTCTCCTACTCAGATACGCAGTATTTT
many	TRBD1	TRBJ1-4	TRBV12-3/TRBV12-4	CASSPTGGMEKLFF	TGTGCCAGCAGTCCGACAGGGGGCATGGAAAAACTGTTTTTT
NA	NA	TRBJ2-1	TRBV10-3	CAISPMKGEYYNEQFF	TGTGCCATCAGCCCCATGAAGGGAGAGTACTACAATGAGCAGTTCTTC
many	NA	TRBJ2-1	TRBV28	CASSLRLANSYNEQFF	TGTGCCAGCAGTTTAAGGCTAGCGAATTCCTACAATGAGCAGTTCTTC
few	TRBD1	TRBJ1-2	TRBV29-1	CSVEDPGQIYGYTF	TGCAGCGTTGAAGACCCGGGACAGATCTATGGCTACACCTTC
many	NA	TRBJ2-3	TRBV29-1	CSVEGGTDTQYF	TGCAGCGTTGAAGGGGGAACAGATACGCAGTATTTT
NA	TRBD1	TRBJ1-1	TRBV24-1	CATSVEQGARAREAFF	TGTGCCACCAGTGTTGAACAGGGGGCAAGAGCAAGGGAAGCTTTCTTT
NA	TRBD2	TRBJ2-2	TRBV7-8	CASSPARRGPTLAGTSTGELFF	TGTGCCAGCAGCCCCGCCCGGAGGGGTCCCACGTTAGCGGGTACATCCACCGGGGAGCTGTTTTTT
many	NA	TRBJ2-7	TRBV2	CASRRGSTSYEQYF	TGTGCCAGCAGGAGGGGGAGTACCTCCTACGAGCAGTACTTC
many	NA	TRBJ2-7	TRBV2	CASRQQEVGHEQYF	TGTGCCAGCCGGCAGCAGGAGGTTGGCCACGAGCAGTACTTC
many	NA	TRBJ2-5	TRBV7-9	CASSPRAILGGKETQYF	TGTGCCAGCAGCCCCAGGGCCATACTTGGGGGGAAGGAGACCCAGTACTTC
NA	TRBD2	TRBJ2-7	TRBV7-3	CASSLGILTSGSGHEQYF	TGTGCCAGCAGCTTAGGGATATTGACTAGCGGGAGTGGGCACGAGCAGTACTTC
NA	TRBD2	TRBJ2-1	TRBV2	CASRVGLAGGYNEQFF	TGTGCCAGCAGGGTCGGACTAGCGGGAGGGTACAATGAGCAGTTCTTC
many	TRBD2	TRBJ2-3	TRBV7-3	CASSYLTGLAGGTDTQYF	TGTGCCAGCAGCTACTTAACAGGCCTAGCGGGAGGGACAGATACGCAGTATTTT
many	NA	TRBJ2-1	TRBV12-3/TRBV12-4	CASRTTGPSYNEQFF	TGTGCCAGCAGAACCACAGGGCCCTCCTACAATGAGCAGTTCTTC
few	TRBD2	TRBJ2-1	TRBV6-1	CASGTTSGNFNEQFF	TGTGCCAGCGGGACGACTAGCGGGAATTTCAATGAGCAGTTCTTC
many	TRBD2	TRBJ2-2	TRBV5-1	CASSATSGRANTGELFF	TGCGCCAGCAGCGCGACTAGCGGGAGAGCGAACACCGGGGAGCTGTTTTTT
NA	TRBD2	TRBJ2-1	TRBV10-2	CASSPSGRASSYNEQFF	TGCGCCAGCAGTCCCAGCGGGAGGGCCAGCTCCTACAATGAGCAGTTCTTC
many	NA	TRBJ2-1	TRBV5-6	CASSLGISGVYNEQFF	TGTGCCAGCAGCTTGGGGATTAGCGGCGTTTACAATGAGCAGTTCTTC
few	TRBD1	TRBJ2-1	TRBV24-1	CATSDTGQGANEQFF	TGTGCCACCAGTGATACGGGACAGGGGGCTAATGAGCAGTTCTTC
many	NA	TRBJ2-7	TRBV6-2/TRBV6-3	CASSYFPPTAGSSYEQYF	TGTGCCAGCAGTTACTTTCCGCCGACAGCAGGCAGCTCCTACGAGCAGTACTTC
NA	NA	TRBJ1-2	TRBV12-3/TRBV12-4	CASSFSSGEVYGYTF	TGTGCCAGCAGTTTCAGCTCCGGGGAAGTCTATGGCTACACCTTC
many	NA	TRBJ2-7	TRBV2	CASSAGRTATGEQYF	TGTGCCAGCAGTGCCGGCAGGACAGCAACGGGCGAGCAGTACTTC
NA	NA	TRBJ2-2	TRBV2	CASSSQSAGELFF	TGTGCCAGCAGTTCACAAAGCGCCGGGGAGCTGTTTTTT
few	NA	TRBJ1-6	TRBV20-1	CSARTDYNSPLHF	TGCAGTGCTAGGACAGATTATAATTCACCCCTCCACTTT
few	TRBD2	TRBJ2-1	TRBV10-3	CAISAPSGTYNEQFF	TGTGCCATCAGTGCCCCAAGCGGGACTTACAATGAGCAGTTCTTC